This TCR beta chain was observed in a study of cytomegalovirus exposure and HLA in healthy donors. Regarding the study as a whole: Among immune exposure information, only CMV serostatus was available.

The PCR was carried out with 60 Vbeta primers and 13 Jbeta primers. Assay used: immunoSEQ multiplex PCR; TCRdb lists only in-frame clones, some missing. The sample consists of about 200,000 clones, around 75% of them appearing once. On this clone itself: The antigen is undetermined.

J lost 0 bases, V lost 8 bases, and 2 bases had no gene match. Germline values: CDR1 SQVTM, CDR2 ANQGSEA. CDR3 length: 13 residues. The origin of this receptor is a woman under 40 in good health and CMV-seronegative. The V gene is TRBV29-1, the J gene TRBJ1-2; TRBD1 agrees at 11 bases. Sequenced input: PBMCs. The CDR3 region is CSTGQGANYGYTF. The CDR3 nucleotides are TGCAGCACGGGACAGGGGGCTAACTATGGCTACACCTTC.